The clone carrying this T cell receptor (beta chain) has only one observation. Original data processing: Amplifying reference gene primers gave estimates of nucleated cell counts. Here immunoSEQ multiplex PCR was the method, and the copy in TCRdb shows in-frame clones only, minus some. Clonal size and the V and J genes are those of that table, whereas D and trimming came from the DNA. The sample shows 200,000 to 250,000 clones, around 82% of them seen only once. These data are taken from a study of blood T cell repertoires in COVID-19. Background on the study: COVID-19 samples collected from the United States, Italy and Spain covered acute and convalescent phases. PBMCs, B-cell-depleted T cells, or T cells were the source of the cDNA or gDNA that made up the material.

The specimen was peripheral blood. This receptor was identified in a woman between 65 and 79 years old with acute or convalescent COVID-19.

In DNA, the CDR3 is TGTGCCAGCAGTTCCAGGGGTCGGGGCACAGATACGCAGTATTTT. It is translated as CASSSRGRGTDTQYF. V gene TRBV6-2 or TRBV6-3 combines with J gene TRBJ2-3; maybe TRBD1 (6 bases). The V gene's germline CDR1 is MNHEY and CDR2 SVGEGT. CDR3 length: 15 amino acids. V lost 4 bases and J 1 base, leaving 12 bases between the germline ends.